These T cell receptor beta chains were read from a single sample in a study of CD4 T cells in relation to SARS-CoV-2 and coronaviruses. Some clones are missing from TCRdb's copy, which holds only in-frame ones; the method was immunoSEQ multiplex PCR. Among about 22,000 clones listed, about 71% were seen once. Their target antigens are unknown. The sequenced sample was CD4+ T cells from PBMCs, cultured in vitro. These receptors were taken from a human donor in good health. The conserved cysteine and the conserved F or W are not part of the CDR3 here. Each record gives: D gene, V gene, CDR3 protein. D genes are given only for firm matches.

TRBD2	TRBV11-2	ASSPGTSADTQY
TRBD2	TRBV9	ASSVGGLAGIYEQF
-	TRBV19	ASSIGNQETQY
TRBD2	TRBV5-4	ASSLVLAGGIEQF
-	TRBV7-2	ASSFAGEETQY
-	TRBV7-2	ASSLAGNLQETQY
TRBD2	TRBV11-3	ASSLTSGANTGELF
TRBD2	TRBV24-1	ATSDYLTSGRSWNEQF
-	TRBV10-2	ASGQDGYEQY
-	TRBV30	AWSPSGSSYEQY
TRBD2	TRBV5-1	ASSPTSGTTGELF
-	TRBV27	ASSLTPGLPPYNEQF
TRBD1	TRBV7-9	ASSSPTGSANTGELF
-	TRBV14	ASSRPGTDTQY
TRBD1	TRBV27	ASTGDRDSRMNTEAF
TRBD2	TRBV7-2	ASSLGSLAGGAYEQY
-	TRBV12-3/TRBV12-4	ASSFLNEQF
-	TRBV5-1	ASSLASSYNEQF
-	TRBV2	ASSERVLSYEQY
TRBD1	TRBV2	ASSVRQGLSQETQY
TRBD1	TRBV6-5	ASSSTGGWDEQF
-	TRBV6-5	AAGRSRDSPLH
-	TRBV7-8	ASSPAPRFSQGGADTQY
-	TRBV7-3	ASSRGRGEADTQY
-	TRBV10-1	ASSESADNRWEQY
TRBD1	TRBV19	ASSLRQGVTGELF
-	TRBV7-2	ASSLAFPSRSTDTQY
-	TRBV27	ASSFAGANVLT